This TCR beta chain was obtained from a study of brain T cells in children with intractable seizures. Study-wide results and caveats: Viral specificity was inferred only from CDR3 similarity; HCMV serostatus was unknown.

The sequenced cases were selected for having the highest brain T cell transcript signatures. Data came from immunoSEQ multiplex PCR; TCRdb stores just in-frame clones and leaves some out. The sample has 110,000 or so clones, under 95% seen once. Notes on this clone: What it recognizes is unknown.

The germline gives CDR1 SGHAT, CDR2 FQNNGV. The CDR3 extends over 16 amino acids. V lost 6 bases to trimming and J lost 4 bases; unmatched junction nucleotides: 10. Sample: peripheral blood, taken at surgery. This TCR was recovered from a boy under three years old with hemimegalencephaly and intractable seizures. This chain connects TRBV11-2 to TRBJ2-3, with 10 bases aligning to TRBD2. CDR3 bases: TGTGCCAGCAGAAGATGGCTAGCGGGAGTGTCAGATACGCAGTATTTT. This translates into CASRRWLAGVSDTQYF.